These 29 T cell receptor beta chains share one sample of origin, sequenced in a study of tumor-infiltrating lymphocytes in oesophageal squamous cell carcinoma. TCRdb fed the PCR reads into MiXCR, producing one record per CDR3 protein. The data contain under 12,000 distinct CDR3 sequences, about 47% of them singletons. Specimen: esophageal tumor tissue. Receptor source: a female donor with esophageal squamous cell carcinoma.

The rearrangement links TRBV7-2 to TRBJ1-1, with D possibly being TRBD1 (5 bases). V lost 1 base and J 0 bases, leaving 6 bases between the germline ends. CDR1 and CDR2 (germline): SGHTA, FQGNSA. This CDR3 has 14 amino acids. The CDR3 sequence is CASSLVGVNTEAFF. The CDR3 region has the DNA TGTGCCAGCAGCTTAGTGGGGGTGAACACTGAAGCTTTCTTT.

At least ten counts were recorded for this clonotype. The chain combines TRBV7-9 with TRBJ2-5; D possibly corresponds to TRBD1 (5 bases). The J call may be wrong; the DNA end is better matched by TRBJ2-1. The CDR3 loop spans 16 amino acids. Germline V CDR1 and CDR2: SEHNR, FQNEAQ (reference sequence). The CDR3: CASSSSRTKVIHEQFF. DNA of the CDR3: TGTGCCAGCAGCTCTTCTCGGACAAAGGTCATTCACGAGCAGTTCTTC.

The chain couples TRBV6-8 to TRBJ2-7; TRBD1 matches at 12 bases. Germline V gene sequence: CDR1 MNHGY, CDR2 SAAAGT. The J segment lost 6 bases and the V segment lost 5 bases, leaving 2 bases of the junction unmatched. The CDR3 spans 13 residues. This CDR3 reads CASSPGQGAEQYF. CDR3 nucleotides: TGTGCCAGCAGTCCGGGACAGGGGGCCGAGCAGTACTTC.

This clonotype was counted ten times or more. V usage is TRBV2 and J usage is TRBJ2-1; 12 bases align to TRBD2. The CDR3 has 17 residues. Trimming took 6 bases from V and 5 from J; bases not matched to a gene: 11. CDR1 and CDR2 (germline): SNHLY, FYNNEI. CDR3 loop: CASSLPLAGGPHNEQFF. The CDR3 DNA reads TGTGCCAGCAGCTTACCCCTAGCGGGGGGGCCGCACAATGAGCAGTTCTTC.

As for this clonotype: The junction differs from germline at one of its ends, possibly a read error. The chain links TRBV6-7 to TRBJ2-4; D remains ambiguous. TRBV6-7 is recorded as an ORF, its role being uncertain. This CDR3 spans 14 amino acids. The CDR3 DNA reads TGTGCCAGCAGTTACTCGCAGAGGAACACTGAAGCTTTCTTC. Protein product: CASSYSQRNTEAFF.

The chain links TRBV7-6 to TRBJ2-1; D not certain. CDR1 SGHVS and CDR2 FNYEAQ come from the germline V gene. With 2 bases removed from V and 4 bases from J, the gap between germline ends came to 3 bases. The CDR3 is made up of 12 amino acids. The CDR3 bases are TGTGCCAGCAGCTTACCGTACAATGAGCAGTTCTTC. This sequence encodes CASSLPYNEQFF.

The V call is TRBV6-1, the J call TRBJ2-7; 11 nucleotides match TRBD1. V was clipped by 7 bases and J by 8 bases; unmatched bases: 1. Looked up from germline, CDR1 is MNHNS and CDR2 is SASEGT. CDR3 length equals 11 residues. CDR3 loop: CASKDRGQQYF. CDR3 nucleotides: TGTGCCAGCAAGGACAGGGGGCAGCAGTACTTC.

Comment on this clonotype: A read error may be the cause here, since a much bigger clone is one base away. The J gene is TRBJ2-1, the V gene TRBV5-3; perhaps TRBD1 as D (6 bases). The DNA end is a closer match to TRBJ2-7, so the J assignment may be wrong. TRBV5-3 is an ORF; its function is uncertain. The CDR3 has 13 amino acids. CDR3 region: CVSSYDRTYEQYF. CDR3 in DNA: TGTGTCAGCAGTTACGACAGGACTTACGAGCAGTACTTC.

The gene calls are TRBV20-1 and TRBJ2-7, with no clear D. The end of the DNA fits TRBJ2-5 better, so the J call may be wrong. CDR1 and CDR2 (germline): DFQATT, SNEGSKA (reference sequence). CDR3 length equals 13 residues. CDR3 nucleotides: TGCAGTGCTAGGGATGTCGGTAGGGAGACCCAGTACTTC. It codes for CSARDVGRETQYF.

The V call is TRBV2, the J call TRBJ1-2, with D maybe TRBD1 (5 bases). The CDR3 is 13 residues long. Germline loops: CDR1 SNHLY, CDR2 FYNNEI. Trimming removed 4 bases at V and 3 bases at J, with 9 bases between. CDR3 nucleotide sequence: TGTGCCAGCAGTGGAGGCAGGGACTATGGCTACACCTTC. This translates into CASSGGRDYGYTF.

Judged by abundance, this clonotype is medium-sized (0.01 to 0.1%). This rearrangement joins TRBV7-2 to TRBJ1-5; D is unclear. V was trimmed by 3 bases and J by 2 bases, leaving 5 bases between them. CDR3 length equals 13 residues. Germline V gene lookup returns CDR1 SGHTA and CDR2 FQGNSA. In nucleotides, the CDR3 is TGTGCCAGCAGCTTTTACCGCAATCAGCCCCAGCATTTT. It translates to CASSFYRNQPQHF.

The CDR3 sequence is CASSLLAPLSSGANVLTF. The CDR3 coding sequence is TGTGCCAGCAGCTTATTGGCGCCCCTGAGCTCTGGGGCCAACGTCCTGACTTTC. J is TRBJ2-6 and V is TRBV7-6; no definite D call. The length of the CDR3 is 18 residues. V lost 2 bases and J lost 0, with 14 bases in between. CDR1 and CDR2 from the germline V gene are SGHVS and FNYEAQ.

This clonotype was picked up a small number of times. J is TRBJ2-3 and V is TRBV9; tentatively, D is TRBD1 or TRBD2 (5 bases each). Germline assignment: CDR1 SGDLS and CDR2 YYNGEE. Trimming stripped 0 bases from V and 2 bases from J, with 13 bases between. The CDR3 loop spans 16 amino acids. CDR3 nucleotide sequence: TGTGCCAGCAGCGTAGGAGGGGCTCTTTTCACAGATACGCAGTATTTT. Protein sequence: CASSVGGALFTDTQYF.

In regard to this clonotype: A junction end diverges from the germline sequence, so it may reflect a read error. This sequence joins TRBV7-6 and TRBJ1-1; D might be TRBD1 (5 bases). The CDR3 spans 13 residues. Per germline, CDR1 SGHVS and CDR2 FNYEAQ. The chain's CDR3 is CANSLTRGDEQFF. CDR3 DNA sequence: TGTGCCAACAGCCTGACTAGAGGGGATGAGCAGTTCTTT.

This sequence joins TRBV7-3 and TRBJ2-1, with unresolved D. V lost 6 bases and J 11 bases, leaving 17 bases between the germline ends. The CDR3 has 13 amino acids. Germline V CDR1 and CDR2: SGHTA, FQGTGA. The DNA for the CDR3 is TGTGCCAGCAGTTCCTCTGGCCTACCACAGCAGTTCTTC. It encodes CASSSSGLPQQFF.

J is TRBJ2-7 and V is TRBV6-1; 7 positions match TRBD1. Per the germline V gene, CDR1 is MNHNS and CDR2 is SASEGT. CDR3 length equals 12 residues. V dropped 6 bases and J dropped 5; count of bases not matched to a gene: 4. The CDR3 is CASRLGGDEQYF. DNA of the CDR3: TGTGCCAGCAGATTAGGGGGCGACGAGCAGTACTTC.

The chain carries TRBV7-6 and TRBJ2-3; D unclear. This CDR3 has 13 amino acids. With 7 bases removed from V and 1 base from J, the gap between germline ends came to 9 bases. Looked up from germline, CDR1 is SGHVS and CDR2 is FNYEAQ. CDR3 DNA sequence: TGTGCCAGCAACCTGGCGGGCACAGATACGCAGTATTTT. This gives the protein CASNLAGTDTQYF. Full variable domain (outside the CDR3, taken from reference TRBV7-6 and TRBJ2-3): GAGVSQSPRYKVTKRGQDVALRCDPISGHVSLYWYRQALGQGPEFLTYFNYEAQQDKSGLPNDRFSAERPEGSISTLTIQRTEQRDSAMYRCASNLAGTDTQYFGPGTRLTVL.

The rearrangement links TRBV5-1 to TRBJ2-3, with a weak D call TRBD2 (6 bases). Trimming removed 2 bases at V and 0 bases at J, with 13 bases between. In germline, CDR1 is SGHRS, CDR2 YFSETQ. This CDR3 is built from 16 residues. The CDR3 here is CASSLYFAGSTDTQYF. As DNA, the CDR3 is TGCGCCAGCAGCTTATACTTCGCGGGGAGCACAGATACGCAGTATTTT.

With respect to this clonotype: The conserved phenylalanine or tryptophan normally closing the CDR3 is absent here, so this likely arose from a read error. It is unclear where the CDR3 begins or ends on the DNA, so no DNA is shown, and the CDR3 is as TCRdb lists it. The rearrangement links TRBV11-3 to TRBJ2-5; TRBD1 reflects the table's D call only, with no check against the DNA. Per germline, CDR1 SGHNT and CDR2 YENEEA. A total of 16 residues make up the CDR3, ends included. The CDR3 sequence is CASSTRQGNYGYTFGS.

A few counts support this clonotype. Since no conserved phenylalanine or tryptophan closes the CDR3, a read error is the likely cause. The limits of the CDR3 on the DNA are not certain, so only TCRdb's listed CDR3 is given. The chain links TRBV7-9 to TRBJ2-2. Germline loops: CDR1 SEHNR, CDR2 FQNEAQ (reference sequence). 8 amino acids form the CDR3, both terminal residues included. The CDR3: CASSSTQQ.

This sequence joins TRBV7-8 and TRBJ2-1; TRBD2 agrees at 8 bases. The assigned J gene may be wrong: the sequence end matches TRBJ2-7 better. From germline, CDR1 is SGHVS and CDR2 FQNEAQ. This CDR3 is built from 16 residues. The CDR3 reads CASSLATGTSIYEQYF. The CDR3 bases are TGTGCCAGCAGCTTAGCTACGGGGACTAGTATTTACGAGCAGTACTTC.

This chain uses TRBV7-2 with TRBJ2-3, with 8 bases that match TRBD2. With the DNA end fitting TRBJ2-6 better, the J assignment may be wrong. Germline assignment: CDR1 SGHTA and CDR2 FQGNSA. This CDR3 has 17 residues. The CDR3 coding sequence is TGTGCCAGCAGCCCCGGGACTAGAGCATCTGGGGCCAACGTCCTGACTTTC. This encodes CASSPGTRASGANVLTF.

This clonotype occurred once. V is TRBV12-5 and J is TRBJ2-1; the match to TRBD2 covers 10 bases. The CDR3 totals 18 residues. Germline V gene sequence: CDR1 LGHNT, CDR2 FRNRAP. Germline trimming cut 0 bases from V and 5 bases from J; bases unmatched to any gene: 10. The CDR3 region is CASGLVSILAGFHNEQFF. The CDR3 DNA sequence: TGTGCTAGTGGTTTGGTGTCCATACTAGCGGGATTCCACAATGAGCAGTTCTTC.

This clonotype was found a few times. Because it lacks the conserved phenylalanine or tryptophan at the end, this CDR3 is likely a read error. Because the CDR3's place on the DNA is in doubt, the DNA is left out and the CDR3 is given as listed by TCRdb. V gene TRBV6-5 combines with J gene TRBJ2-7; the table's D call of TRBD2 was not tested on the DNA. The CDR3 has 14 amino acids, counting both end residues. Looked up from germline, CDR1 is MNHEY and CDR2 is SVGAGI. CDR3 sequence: CASTVWGDGYTFGS.

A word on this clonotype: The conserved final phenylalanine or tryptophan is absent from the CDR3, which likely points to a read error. The CDR3 coding sequence is TGTGCCAGCAGCTTGGTGACAGCTACTATAGATACGCAGTATTTG. Translating gives CASSLVTATIDTQYL. This sequence joins TRBV5-5 and TRBJ2-3; TRBD1 might be the D (5 bases). V was pared by 0 bases and J by 5 bases, with 13 bases between. Germline loops: CDR1 SGHKS, CDR2 YYEKEE (reference sequence). CDR3 length: 15 residues.

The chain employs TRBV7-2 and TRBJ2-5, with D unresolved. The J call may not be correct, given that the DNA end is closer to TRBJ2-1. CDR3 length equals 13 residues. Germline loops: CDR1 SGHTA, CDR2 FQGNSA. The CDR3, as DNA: TGTGCCAGCAGCCCGGCCGTAGACGTCGAGCAGTTCTTC. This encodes CASSPAVDVEQFF.

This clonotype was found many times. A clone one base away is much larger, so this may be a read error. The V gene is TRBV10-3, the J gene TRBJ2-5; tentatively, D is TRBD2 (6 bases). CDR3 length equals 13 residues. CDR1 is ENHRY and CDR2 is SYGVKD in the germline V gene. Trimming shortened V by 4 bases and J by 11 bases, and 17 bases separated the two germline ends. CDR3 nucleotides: TGTGCCATCAGTGTGGACCGGGAGAATGAGCAGTACTTC. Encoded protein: CAISVDRENEQYF.

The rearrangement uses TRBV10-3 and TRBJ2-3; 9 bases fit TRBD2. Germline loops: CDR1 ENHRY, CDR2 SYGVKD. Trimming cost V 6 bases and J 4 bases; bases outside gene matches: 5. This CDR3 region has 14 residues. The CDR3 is CAIREAGGADTQYF. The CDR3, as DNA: TGTGCCATCAGGGAAGCGGGAGGTGCAGATACGCAGTATTTT.

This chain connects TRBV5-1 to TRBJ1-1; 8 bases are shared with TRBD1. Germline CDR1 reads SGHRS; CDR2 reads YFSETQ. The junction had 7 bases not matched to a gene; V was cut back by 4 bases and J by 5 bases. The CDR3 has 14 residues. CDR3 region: CASSLGQGRTEAFF. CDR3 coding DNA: TGCGCCAGCAGCCTTGGACAGGGTCGGACTGAAGCTTTCTTT.